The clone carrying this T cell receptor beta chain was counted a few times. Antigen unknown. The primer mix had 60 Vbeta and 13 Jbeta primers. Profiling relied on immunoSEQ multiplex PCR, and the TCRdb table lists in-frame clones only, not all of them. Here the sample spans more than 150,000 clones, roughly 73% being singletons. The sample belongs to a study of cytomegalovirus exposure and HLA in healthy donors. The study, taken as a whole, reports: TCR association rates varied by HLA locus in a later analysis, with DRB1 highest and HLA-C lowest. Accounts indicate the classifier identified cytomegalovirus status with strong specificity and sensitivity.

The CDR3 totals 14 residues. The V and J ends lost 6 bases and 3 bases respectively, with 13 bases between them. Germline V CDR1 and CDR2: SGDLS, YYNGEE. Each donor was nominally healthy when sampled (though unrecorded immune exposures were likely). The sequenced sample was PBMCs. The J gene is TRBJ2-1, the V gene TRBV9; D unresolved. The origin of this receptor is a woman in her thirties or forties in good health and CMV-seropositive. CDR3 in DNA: TGTGCCAGCACCCCGGCCGAGGTCTACAATGAGCAGTTCTTC. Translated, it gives CASTPAEVYNEQFF.